The subject of this entry is one T cell receptor (beta chain). Its antigen remains unidentified. One entry per CDR3 protein results from TCRdb running MiXCR on the reads. The sample gives about 270,000 distinct CDR3 sequences, roughly a fifth of which show up once; roughly a fifth is in the top ten. This sample stems from a study of T cell repertoires in cytomegalovirus infection. The receptor was derived from a human donor in good health (CMV status not recorded). Some clones in this sample may be carry-over from other donors' samples. The material was cultured PBMCs, obtained from culture after CMV antigen stimulation.

The CDR3 region is CASKGGRATGELFF. CDR3 DNA: TGTGCCAGCAAAGGCGGGAGGGCCACCGGGGAGCTGTTTTTT. The chain recombines TRBV6-1 with TRBJ2-2, with 9 bases lining up with TRBD2. Germline V gene lookup returns CDR1 MNHNS and CDR2 SASEGT. The CDR3 has 14 amino acids. The V gene end was trimmed by 7 bases and the J gene end by 4 bases; junction bases not matched to a gene: 4.